These 24 T cell receptor beta chains came from one sample sequenced in a study of Ad26.COV2.S vaccination and SARS-CoV-2 variants. Data came from immunoSEQ multiplex PCR; TCRdb stores just in-frame clones and leaves some out. The data hold roughly 350,000 clones, with about 89% observed a single time. Treatment here: 15 to 20 received Ad26.COV2.S at low or high dose, single or two shots; about 5 received placebo; per-sample allocation not given. Sampling occurred on day 63 after the first vaccine or placebo injection. Specimen: peripheral blood, collected in a trial of Ad26.COV2.S vaccine versus placebo. The receptor set was obtained from a person between 18 and 65 years old who received the Ad26.COV2.S COVID-19 vaccine or a placebo.

The CDR3 DNA follows: TGTGCCAGCAGCCTCGACTCCCGGGGTAATGGCTACACCTTC. Residues: CASSLDSRGNGYTF. The chain combines TRBV6-6 with TRBJ1-2, with D uncertain. The CDR3 runs to 14 residues. Looked up from germline, CDR1 is MNHNY and CDR2 is SVGAGI (reference sequence). V lost 6 bases to trimming and J lost 6 bases, with 17 bases between them.

CDR3 sequence (DNA): TGTGCCAGCAGTGAACCCGACAGCGATGGCTACACCTTC. Protein product: CASSEPDSDGYTF. This chain links TRBV25-1 with TRBJ1-2; D might be TRBD1 (5 bases). The CDR3 is 13 residues long. CDR1 MGHDK and CDR2 SYGVNS come from the germline V gene. V shed 2 bases and J shed 6 bases, with 10 bases lying between them.

This chain uses TRBV2 with TRBJ2-2; tentatively, D is TRBD2 (5 bases). Germline CDR1 is SNHLY and CDR2 is FYNNEI. Trimming took off 7 bases at V and 0 bases at J, with 9 bases between the two ends. The CDR3 is 14 amino acids. This CDR3 reads CASTPGTNTGELFF. The CDR3 DNA is TGTGCCAGCACGCCGGGGACGAACACCGGGGAGCTGTTTTTT.

J is TRBJ2-2 and V is TRBV12-5; D is unresolved. The CDR3 extends over 12 amino acids. Germline V gene data show CDR1 as LGHNT and CDR2 as FRNRAP. V was shortened by 3 bases and J by 7 bases, with 6 bases between the two germline ends. The CDR3 coding sequence is TGTGCTAGTGGTTTAGAGCTCGGGGAGCTGTTTTTT. Protein: CASGLELGELFF.

The rearrangement uses TRBV7-3 and TRBJ1-5, with 8 nucleotides matching TRBD1. The V segment lost 5 bases and the J segment 2 bases; nucleotides outside the gene matches: 17. There are 19 residues in the CDR3. Per germline, CDR1 SGHTA and CDR2 FQGTGA. This CDR3 reads CASSGYGQGRGVCNQPQHF. CDR3 nucleotide sequence: TGTGCCAGCAGCGGCTATGGACAGGGAAGAGGAGTCTGCAATCAGCCCCAGCATTTT.

J is TRBJ2-7 and V is TRBV19; 7 bases agree with TRBD1. The CDR3 extends over 14 amino acids. CDR1 is LNHDA, CDR2 SQIVND, per germline (reference sequence). V shed 4 bases, J shed 3 bases, and the junction held 6 bases outside the gene matches. CDR3 loop: CASSTKQGFYEQYF. DNA for the CDR3: TGTGCCAGTAGTACCAAACAGGGGTTCTACGAGCAGTACTTC.

The chain uses TRBV27 and TRBJ1-2, with unresolved D. In germline, CDR1 is MNHEY, CDR2 SMNVEV (reference sequence). V lost 10 bases and J 4 bases, leaving 7 bases between the germline ends. The CDR3 runs 10 residues. The CDR3 loop reads CATYFYGYTF. The DNA of the CDR3 is TGTGCCACCTACTTCTATGGCTACACCTTC.

The J gene is TRBJ2-7, the V gene TRBV5-4, with 9 bases identical to TRBD2. The J segment lost 2 bases and the V segment lost 1 base, leaving 4 bases of the junction unmatched. The V gene's germline CDR1 is SGHNT and CDR2 YYREEE (reference sequence). This CDR3 contains 15 residues. The CDR3 reads CASSLSSGNPYEQYF. DNA of the CDR3: TGTGCCAGCAGCTTGTCTAGCGGGAACCCCTACGAGCAGTACTTC.

The rearrangement joins TRBV10-1 to TRBJ2-7; no definite D call. The CDR3 length is 15 residues. Trimming took off 0 bases at V and 0 bases at J, with 9 bases between the two ends. Germline V lookup: CDR1 WNHNN, CDR2 SYGVQD (reference sequence). This chain's CDR3 is CASSESWESSYEQYF. CDR3 DNA sequence: TGCGCCAGCAGTGAGTCGTGGGAATCCTCCTACGAGCAGTACTTC.

The chain is built from TRBV28 and TRBJ1-4; D perhaps matches TRBD1 (6 bases). Deletions cut 5 bases from V and 3 bases from J, with 13 bases between. This CDR3 has 15 amino acids. CDR1 and CDR2 (germline): MDHEN, SYDVKM. The CDR3 sequence: CASSAVQGSNEKLFF. The CDR3 nucleotides are TGTGCCAGCAGTGCAGTACAGGGCTCTAATGAAAAACTGTTTTTT.

J is TRBJ2-1 and V is TRBV5-4, with 7 bases fitting TRBD1. This CDR3 region has 13 residues. The ends lost 7 bases at V and 3 bases at J; junction bases unmatched: 4. Per the germline V gene, CDR1 is SGHNT and CDR2 is YYREEE (reference sequence). This CDR3 is CASWDSFYNEQFF. Here the CDR3 DNA reads TGTGCCAGCTGGGACAGCTTCTACAATGAGCAGTTCTTC.

This chain uses TRBV24-1 with TRBJ2-1; TRBD2 agrees at 9 bases. The V segment lost 3 bases and the J segment 8 bases; nucleotides outside the gene matches: 10. The CDR3 totals 16 residues. CDR1 and CDR2 from the germline V gene are KGHDR and SFDVKD. The CDR3 DNA sequence: TGTGCCACCAGTGATGGGCTCGCTAGCGGGGTCGATGAGCAGTTCTTC. This gives the protein CATSDGLASGVDEQFF.

The chain carries TRBV3-1 (or the pseudogene TRBV3-2) and TRBJ2-6, with D hard to call. This CDR3 comprises 15 residues. The germline gives CDR1 LGHDT, CDR2 YNNKEL (reference sequence). The V end was cut by 1 base, the J end by 1 base, with 5 bases between. The CDR3 is CASSQGWSGANVLTF. Here the CDR3 DNA reads TGTGCCAGCAGCCAAGGGTGGTCTGGGGCCAACGTCCTGACTTTC.

V gene TRBV19 combines with J gene TRBJ2-1; 11 bases agree with TRBD2. Trimming cost V 4 bases and J 4 bases; bases outside gene matches: 3. The CDR3 covers 15 residues. Germline lookup yields CDR1 LNHDA and CDR2 SQIVND (reference sequence). CDR3 protein: CASSRSSGGYNEQFF. The CDR3 DNA reads as TGTGCCAGTAGTAGATCTAGCGGGGGGTACAATGAGCAGTTCTTC.

J is TRBJ2-2 and V is TRBV3-1 (or the pseudogene TRBV3-2), with D perhaps TRBD1 (5 bases). There are 15 residues in the CDR3. Germline lookup yields CDR1 LGHDT and CDR2 YNNKEL (reference sequence). V was trimmed by 3 bases and J by 3 bases, leaving 11 bases between them. In DNA form, the CDR3 reads TGTGCCAGCAGCCAGGGGCGAGCGTACACCGGGGAGCTGTTTTTT. This sequence encodes CASSQGRAYTGELFF.

The chain has TRBV12-3 or TRBV12-4 and TRBJ1-3; 9 nucleotides align to TRBD1. The trim removed 5 bases at V and 7 bases at J, leaving 3 bases unmatched. This CDR3 is 13 amino acids long. The CDR3 sequence: CASSPDRGNTIYF. In DNA form, the CDR3 reads TGTGCCAGCAGTCCGGACAGGGGTAACACCATATATTTT.

The chain has TRBV27 and TRBJ2-2; TRBD1 aligns across 7 bases. The V gene end was trimmed by 2 bases and the J gene end by 4 bases; junction bases not matched to a gene: 7. The germline CDR1 and CDR2 sequences are MNHEY and SMNVEV (reference sequence). The CDR3 spans 16 residues. The CDR3 sequence is CASSLRGQLVTGELFF. The DNA for the CDR3 is TGTGCCAGCAGTTTAAGGGGACAGCTAGTCACCGGGGAGCTGTTTTTT.

The chain uses TRBV24-1 and TRBJ2-3; TRBD1 matches at 7 bases. V trimming: 6 bases; J trimming: 3 bases; junction bases outside the gene matches: 5. This CDR3 contains 14 residues. From germline, CDR1 is KGHDR and CDR2 SFDVKD. CDR3 DNA sequence: TGTGCCACCAGTATAGGGGGCATTACAGATACGCAGTATTTT. It is translated as CATSIGGITDTQYF.

This clone was counted only a few times. The chain joins TRBV6-5 to TRBJ1-6; D unresolved. Germline V gene data show CDR1 as MNHEY and CDR2 as SVGAGI. The CDR3 has 15 amino acids. Trimming removed 5 bases from V and 7 bases from J, with 15 bases in between. The CDR3 sequence: CASSPRTQRNSPLHF. Here the CDR3 DNA reads TGTGCCAGCAGTCCGAGGACCCAACGAAATTCACCCCTCCACTTT.

The CDR3, as DNA: TGTGCCAGCAGCTTAGGGGGGAGAACAGGGGCTGGAAACACCATATATTTT. Its protein product is CASSLGGRTGAGNTIYF. The rearrangement links TRBV13 to TRBJ1-3; TRBD1 matches at 7 bases. The CDR3 has 17 amino acids. CDR1 is PRHDT, CDR2 FYEKMQ, per germline (reference sequence). Unmatched junction bases numbered 7, after V lost 0 bases and J lost 2 bases.

The CDR3 here is CASRHPGAPNEKLFF. The DNA for the CDR3 is TGTGCCAGCCGGCATCCAGGGGCGCCGAATGAAAAACTGTTTTTT. The genes are TRBV6-5 and TRBJ1-4, with D perhaps matching TRBD1 (6 bases). The germline V gene has CDR1 MNHEY and CDR2 SVGAGI. The CDR3 extends over 15 amino acids. Trimming took 8 bases from V and 5 from J, leaving 18 bases between them.

As concerns this clone: Germline and junction disagree at one end, which may indicate a read error. The V gene is TRBV7-9, the J gene TRBJ2-7; D call uncertain. Germline V CDR1 and CDR2: SEHNR, FQNEAQ (reference sequence). CDR3 length equals 12 residues. CDR3 sequence reads: CASGLVADEQYF. CDR3 DNA sequence: TGTGCCAGCGGCTTAGTCGCGGACGAGCAGTACTTC.

The genes are TRBV11-3 and TRBJ2-7, with D tentatively TRBD2 (7 bases). The CDR3 runs 13 residues. Germline V gene data show CDR1 as SGHNT and CDR2 as YENEEA. Trimming removed 5 bases at V and 7 bases at J, with 15 bases between. The CDR3 region is CASSKRGQGEQYF. The CDR3 DNA reads as TGTGCCAGCAGCAAGCGGGGCCAGGGGGAGCAGTACTTC.

This chain joins TRBV19 and TRBJ2-1; 10 bases map to TRBD2. CDR1 LNHDA and CDR2 SQIVND come from the germline V gene (reference sequence). V shed 5 bases, J shed 6 bases, and the junction held 7 bases outside the gene matches. The CDR3 length is 15 residues. The CDR3 DNA reads as TGTGCCAGTAGTCTTATAGCGGGAGGCGCCAATGAGCAGTTCTTC. Residues: CASSLIAGGANEQFF.